The clone carrying this TCR beta chain has more than one count but fewer than ten. Antigen unknown. This entry is derived from a study of cytomegalovirus exposure and HLA in healthy donors. Vbeta (60) and Jbeta (13) primers were used in the PCR. Sequencing was performed with immunoSEQ multiplex PCR; in TCRdb, only in-frame clones are kept and a portion is missing. The sample includes 100,000 to 150,000 clones, 72% of them seen just once. Study observations and caveats: Per a prior analysis, the majority of TCR beta V segments were productive roughly 90% or roughly 30% of the time. CMV antigen specificity of a few CMV-associated chains was confirmed in vitro. DRB1 had the most TCR associations and HLA-C the fewest, a later analysis found, with rates varying by HLA locus.

This clonotype was obtained from a man younger than 45 in good health and CMV-seronegative. The sample comprised PBMCs.

This chain's CDR3 is CASRIYLNTEAFF. CDR3 in DNA: TGTGCCAGCAGAATCTACCTGAACACTGAAGCTTTCTTT. The chain is built from TRBV6-1 and TRBJ1-1; D call uncertain. This CDR3 is built from 13 residues. Between the trimmed V and J ends, which lost 6 bases and 0 bases, there was a span of 8 bases. Germline loops: CDR1 MNHNS, CDR2 SASEGT.